The clone carrying this T cell receptor (beta chain) was observed a handful of times. The entry originates in a study of T cells in Graves' hyperthyroidism and ophthalmopathy. Amplification of TCR beta CDR3 regions used RNA as the template. The study used the HTBI primer set for a first-round RT-PCR of the TCR CDR3. TCRdb re-analysed the multiplex PCR reads in MiXCR, keeping a single row per CDR3 protein. The sample contains around 300,000 distinct CDR3 sequences, around 13% of which appear only once. Source material: blood. The origin of this receptor is a woman aged 40 to 50 with Graves' ophthalmopathy.

The CDR3 sequence: CASSSMTREDTGELFF. CDR3 nucleotides: TGTGCCAGCAGCTCCATGACAAGGGAGGACACCGGGGAGCTGTTTTTT. The V call is TRBV7-9, the J call TRBJ2-2, with TRBD2 as a possible D gene (6 bases). The V gene's germline CDR1 is SEHNR and CDR2 FQNEAQ (reference sequence). This CDR3 comprises 16 residues. V was clipped by 4 bases and J by 3 bases, with 15 bases between them.